The rows below give T cell receptor beta chains drawn from one sample of a study of blood T cell repertoires in COVID-19. The repertoire was sequenced with immunoSEQ multiplex PCR; TCRdb's copy has only in-frame clones and lacks some. The table has about 160,000 clones, roughly 82% seen once; the top ten hold around 7%. Sequenced material: peripheral blood. These receptor sequences come from a middle-aged woman with COVID-19, enrolled during active disease. Each CDR3 is given with its conserved first and last residue. The order of the fields is D gene, V gene, J gene, CDR3 length, clone size, CDR3 protein, CDR3 DNA. The D gene is left open where the match is weak. Clone size is stated in some rows and not others, as once, few, many or a class when expanded.

D: TRBD1; V: TRBV3-1/TRBV3-2; J: TRBJ1-2; length: 14; size: -; CDR3: CASSLGTGGNGYTF; DNA: TGTGCCAGCAGCCTGGGGACAGGGGGGAATGGCTACACCTTC
D: -; V: TRBV2; J: TRBJ2-5; length: 15; size: -; CDR3: CASSESGVPSETQYF; DNA: TGTGCCAGCAGTGAATCCGGTGTGCCCTCTGAGACCCAGTACTTC
D: TRBD1; V: TRBV11-2; J: TRBJ1-1; length: 18; size: few; CDR3: CASSLYPVPGTGGTEAFF; DNA: TGTGCCAGCAGTCTTTATCCAGTGCCGGGGACAGGGGGCACTGAAGCTTTCTTT
D: -; V: TRBV12-3/TRBV12-4; J: TRBJ1-4; length: 13; size: -; CDR3: CASSQQLNEKLFF; DNA: TGTGCCAGCAGTCAACAGTTAAATGAAAAACTGTTTTTT
D: TRBD2; V: TRBV5-4; J: TRBJ2-7; length: 12; size: -; CDR3: CASSAGVNEQYF; DNA: TGTGCCAGCAGCGCGGGAGTGAACGAGCAGTACTTC
D: -; V: TRBV5-8; J: TRBJ2-3; length: 13; size: -; CDR3: CASSPRLVFTQYF; DNA: TGTGCCAGCAGCCCCAGACTAGTATTTACGCAGTATTTT
D: TRBD2; V: TRBV5-5; J: TRBJ2-7; length: 15; size: -; CDR3: CASSLEASGTYEQYF; DNA: TGTGCCAGCAGCTTGGAGGCTAGCGGAACTTACGAGCAGTACTTC
D: -; V: TRBV27; J: TRBJ1-2; length: 13; size: few; CDR3: CASSWGLNYGYTF; DNA: TGTGCCAGCAGTTGGGGCCTTAACTATGGCTACACCTTC
D: TRBD2; V: TRBV19; J: TRBJ2-1; length: 15; size: once; CDR3: CASSAGLAGFNEQFF; DNA: TGTGCCAGTAGTGCCGGACTAGCGGGGTTCAATGAGCAGTTCTTC
D: TRBD1; V: TRBV7-8; J: TRBJ1-6; length: 15; size: -; CDR3: CASSLRGQGNSPLHF; DNA: TGTGCCAGCAGCCTAAGGGGACAGGGCAATTCACCCCTCCACTTT
D: -; V: TRBV18; J: TRBJ1-1; length: 14; size: -; CDR3: CASLPTGMNTEAFF; DNA: TGTGCCAGCCTACCCACAGGGATGAACACTGAAGCTTTCTTT
D: -; V: TRBV1; J: TRBJ2-3; length: 17; size: -; CDR3: CTSSQDPFGDSTDTQYF; DNA: TGCACCAGCAGCCAAGATCCTTTTGGCGACTCCACAGATACGCAGTATTTT
D: -; V: TRBV7-8; J: TRBJ2-1; length: 13; size: -; CDR3: CASSLNSYNEQFF; DNA: TGTGCCAGCAGCTTGAACAGCTACAATGAGCAGTTCTTC
D: TRBD1; V: TRBV19; J: TRBJ2-4; length: 19; size: -; CDR3: CASSIRTGGGQLAKNIQYF; DNA: TGTGCCAGTAGTATACGGACAGGGGGCGGACAACTAGCCAAAAACATTCAGTACTTC
D: -; V: TRBV30; J: TRBJ1-1; length: 13; size: -; CDR3: CAGGLYMNTEAFF; DNA: TGTGCCGGGGGGTTATATATGAACACTGAAGCTTTCTTT
D: -; V: TRBV27; J: TRBJ1-2; length: 14; size: -; CDR3: CASSPLVGTYGYTF; DNA: TGTGCCAGCAGTCCCTTGGTCGGGACATATGGCTACACCTTC
D: -; V: TRBV10-3; J: TRBJ1-1; length: 13; size: -; CDR3: CAITADETLNAFF; DNA: TGTGCCATTACTGCAGATGAGACACTGAATGCTTTCTTT
D: TRBD1; V: TRBV5-4; J: TRBJ2-5; length: 13; size: -; CDR3: CATRDRAKETQYF; DNA: TGTGCCACCCGGGACAGGGCAAAAGAGACCCAGTACTTC
D: -; V: TRBV6-2/TRBV6-3; J: TRBJ1-2; length: 14; size: -; CDR3: CASSLSLRVNGYTF; DNA: TGTGCCAGCAGTCTCAGCCTCAGGGTGAACGGCTACACCTTC
D: TRBD2; V: TRBV4-1; J: TRBJ2-7; length: 17; size: few; CDR3: CASSQDYLAGDRHEQYF; DNA: TGCGCCAGCAGCCAAGATTACCTAGCGGGGGACCGCCACGAGCAGTACTTC
D: TRBD2; V: TRBV28; J: TRBJ2-3; length: 14; size: -; CDR3: CASSHSGRSDTQYF; DNA: TGTGCCAGCAGTCATAGCGGGAGGTCGGATACGCAGTATTTT
D: TRBD2; V: TRBV27; J: TRBJ2-7; length: 17; size: once; CDR3: CASSLTLGGRGTYEQYF; DNA: TGTGCCAGCAGTTTAACCCTCGGCGGGAGAGGAACCTACGAGCAGTACTTC
D: -; V: TRBV5-4; J: TRBJ2-3; length: 15; size: -; CDR3: CASSLGRGSTDTQYF; DNA: TGTGCCAGCAGCTTGGGCAGGGGCAGCACAGATACGCAGTATTTT
D: TRBD2; V: TRBV28; J: TRBJ2-1; length: 14; size: -; CDR3: CASTRLAGVDEQFF; DNA: TGTGCCAGCACCAGGCTAGCGGGAGTTGATGAGCAGTTCTTC
D: TRBD1; V: TRBV5-4; J: TRBJ2-7; length: 13; size: -; CDR3: CASMHQGAYEQYF; DNA: TGTGCCAGCATGCACCAGGGGGCCTACGAGCAGTACTTC
D: TRBD1; V: TRBV5-4; J: TRBJ2-5; length: 13; size: -; CDR3: CASTQGYQETQYF; DNA: TGTGCCAGCACACAGGGGTACCAAGAGACCCAGTACTTC
D: -; V: TRBV5-4; J: TRBJ2-3; length: 15; size: -; CDR3: CASRTRTEGTDTQYF; DNA: TGTGCCAGCAGAACAAGAACTGAGGGCACAGATACGCAGTATTTT
D: TRBD1; V: TRBV18; J: TRBJ2-3; length: 15; size: once; CDR3: CASSRRQGEPDTQYF; DNA: TGTGCCAGCTCACGTCGACAGGGCGAGCCAGATACGCAGTATTTT
D: -; V: TRBV7-9; J: TRBJ1-1; length: 14; size: -; CDR3: CASRKQGANTEAFF; DNA: TGTGCCAGCAGGAAACAGGGAGCGAACACTGAAGCTTTCTTT
D: -; V: TRBV5-5; J: TRBJ1-2; length: 13; size: -; CDR3: CASSSPSGFGYTF; DNA: TGTGCCAGCAGCTCCCCCTCGGGTTTTGGCTACACCTTC
D: -; V: TRBV27; J: TRBJ1-2; length: 15; size: few; CDR3: CASSTLGGGNYGYTF; DNA: TGTGCCAGCAGCACCCTCGGGGGAGGGAACTATGGCTACACCTTC
D: TRBD1; V: TRBV28; J: TRBJ1-2; length: 15; size: -; CDR3: CASSLATGFLGGYTF; DNA: TGTGCCAGCAGTTTGGCGACAGGGTTTCTTGGTGGCTACACCTTC
D: TRBD1; V: TRBV2; J: TRBJ1-2; length: 13; size: -; CDR3: CASSVRQGWGYTF; DNA: TGTGCCAGCAGTGTAAGACAGGGGTGGGGCTACACCTTC
D: -; V: TRBV10-3; J: TRBJ2-3; length: 15; size: -; CDR3: CAISEEGYNTDTQYF; DNA: TGTGCCATCAGTGAGGAGGGATACAACACAGATACGCAGTATTTT
D: -; V: TRBV29-1; J: TRBJ2-2; length: 14; size: -; CDR3: CSARQTTNTGELFF; DNA: TGCAGCGCCAGACAGACGACGAACACCGGGGAGCTGTTTTTT
D: TRBD2; V: TRBV19; J: TRBJ2-3; length: 15; size: -; CDR3: CASRRPGTSGDTQYF; DNA: TGTGCCAGTAGGCGCCCCGGGACTAGCGGAGATACGCAGTATTTT
D: TRBD1; V: TRBV5-4; J: TRBJ2-1; length: 16; size: -; CDR3: CASSSGLWDRGNEQFF; DNA: TGTGCCAGCAGCTCCGGCCTTTGGGACAGGGGAAATGAGCAGTTCTTC
D: -; V: TRBV19; J: TRBJ1-2; length: 13; size: -; CDR3: CASTGRGYYGYTF; DNA: TGTGCCAGTACAGGGAGGGGATACTATGGCTACACCTTC
D: -; V: TRBV27; J: TRBJ2-1; length: 14; size: -; CDR3: CASSLWAGRLEQFF; DNA: TGTGCCAGCAGTTTATGGGCGGGTAGATTGGAGCAGTTCTTC
D: TRBD1; V: TRBV4-2; J: TRBJ2-1; length: 15; size: -; CDR3: CASSRRQGEYNEQFF; DNA: TGTGCCAGCAGCCGAAGACAGGGGGAGTACAATGAGCAGTTCTTC
D: -; V: TRBV9; J: TRBJ2-3; length: 16; size: -; CDR3: CASSVGRLIARDTQYF; DNA: TGTGCCAGCAGCGTAGGTCGACTGATAGCAAGAGATACGCAGTATTTT
D: -; V: TRBV5-1; J: TRBJ2-2; length: 18; size: -; CDR3: CASSDGLGGGKGTGELFF; DNA: TGCGCCAGCAGCGACGGGCTTGGCGGCGGGAAAGGCACCGGGGAGCTGTTTTTT
D: -; V: TRBV10-3; J: TRBJ1-2; length: 16; size: -; CDR3: CAISESGATGSYGYTF; DNA: TGTGCCATCAGTGAGTCGGGTGCGACAGGCAGCTATGGCTACACCTTC
D: -; V: TRBV12-3/TRBV12-4; J: TRBJ2-2; length: 12; size: -; CDR3: CASSFGSGELFF; DNA: TGTGCCAGCAGTTTCGGGAGCGGGGAGCTGTTTTTT
D: -; V: TRBV5-4; J: TRBJ2-7; length: 16; size: -; CDR3: CASSRGGDLDSYEQYF; DNA: TGTGCCAGCAGCCGTGGCGGGGACCTAGATTCTTACGAGCAGTACTTC
D: -; V: TRBV20-1; J: TRBJ2-7; length: 11; size: -; CDR3: CSARQDYEQYF; DNA: TGCAGTGCTCGACAGGACTACGAGCAGTACTTC
D: TRBD2; V: TRBV11-2; J: TRBJ2-1; length: 15; size: -; CDR3: CASSSTSIREAMKFF; DNA: TGTGCCAGCAGCTCAACTAGTATACGGGAGGCCATGAAGTTCTTC
D: TRBD1; V: TRBV6-6; J: TRBJ1-2; length: 16; size: once; CDR3: CASSFSGTGDLYGYTF; DNA: TGTGCCAGCAGTTTTTCCGGGACAGGGGACCTCTATGGCTACACCTTC